The 14 T cell receptor beta chains reported below all come from one sample, sequenced in a study of blood T cell repertoires in COVID-19. Sequencing used immunoSEQ multiplex PCR; TCRdb keeps in-frame clones, though not all of them. The profile shows a few hundred thousand clones, 90% of them singletons. The sample comprised PBMCs or T cells enriched from blood (not recorded which). The receptors were sampled from a man between 18 and 29 years old who had recovered from COVID-19.

This sequence joins TRBV6-1 and TRBJ2-1, with D possibly TRBD1 on 8 matching bases. This CDR3 spans 13 amino acids. Germline V CDR1 and CDR2: MNHNS, SASEGT. V was pared by 2 bases and J by 13 bases, with 15 bases between. In DNA, the CDR3 is TGTGCCAGCAGTGAACAGCGGGACAGGTTACAGTTCTTC. Residues: CASSEQRDRLQFF.

V is TRBV2 and J is TRBJ2-3, with D tentatively TRBD1 (6 bases). V was cut by 7 bases and J by 3 bases, with 14 bases left in between. CDR3 length equals 14 residues. The germline V gene encodes CDR1 SNHLY and CDR2 FYNNEI. This CDR3 is CASIRNRVTDTQYF. In DNA, the CDR3 is TGTGCCAGCATCCGCAACAGGGTTACAGATACGCAGTATTTT. Full variable domain (rest looked up from reference TRBV2 and TRBJ2-3): EPEVTQTPSHQVTQMGQEVILRCVPISNHLYFYWYRQILGQKVEFLVSFYNNEISEKSEIFDDQFSVERPDGSNFTLKIRSTKLEDSAMYFCASIRNRVTDTQYFGPGTRLTVL.

The chain couples TRBV20-1 to TRBJ1-1; D call uncertain. Per germline, CDR1 DFQATT and CDR2 SNEGSKA (reference sequence). CDR3 length equals 11 residues. The CDR3 loop is CKITRNTEAFF. DNA of the CDR3: TGCAAAATAACAAGGAACACTGAAGCTTTCTTT.

The J gene is TRBJ1-5, the V gene TRBV5-8; tentative D call: TRBD1 (5 bases). Germline loops: CDR1 SGHTS, CDR2 YDEGEE. V lost 4 bases to trimming and J lost 7 bases, with 12 bases between them. This CDR3 has 13 amino acids. CDR3 amino acids: CASSQDILQPQHF. CDR3 DNA: TGTGCCAGCAGCCAGGACATCCTCCAGCCCCAGCATTTT.

V is TRBV5-1 and J is TRBJ1-1; the D is unclear. The length of the CDR3 is 15 residues. V shed 0 bases and J shed 2 bases, with 11 bases lying between them. CDR1 SGHRS and CDR2 YFSETQ come from the germline V gene. CDR3 nucleotide sequence: TGCGCCAGCAGCTTGGCCCCGGCGGTAAACACTGAAGCTTTCTTT. As protein: CASSLAPAVNTEAFF.

The chain combines TRBV3-1 (or the pseudogene TRBV3-2) with TRBJ1-3; 9 nucleotides agree with TRBD1. The V and J ends lost 1 base and 8 bases, in that order; junction bases with no gene match: 3. Germline V CDR1 and CDR2: LGHDT, YNNKEL (reference sequence). The length of the CDR3 is 14 residues. The CDR3 loop reads CASSQGTGAYTIYF. CDR3 bases: TGTGCCAGCAGCCAAGGGACAGGGGCTTACACCATATATTTT.

The chain recombines TRBV7-8 with TRBJ1-5, with D possibly TRBD1 on 5 matching bases. V shed 8 bases and J shed 0 bases, with 11 bases lying between them. Germline CDR1 and CDR2: SGHVS and FQNEAQ. The CDR3 consists of 14 residues. CDR3 in DNA: TGTGCCAGCGGGGAGGGGTATAGCAATCAGCCCCAGCATTTT. It specifies CASGEGYSNQPQHF.

This chain joins TRBV7-8 and TRBJ2-7; 12 positions agree with TRBD2. The CDR3 runs to 17 residues. CDR1 is SGHVS and CDR2 is FQNEAQ in the germline V gene. Trimming cost V 2 bases and J 3 bases; bases outside gene matches: 8. The CDR3 bases are TGTGCCAGCAGCTTAAAAAGGGTACTAGCGGGAGGCTACGAGCAGTACTTC. Translated: CASSLKRVLAGGYEQYF.

The V gene is TRBV4-1, the J gene TRBJ1-3, with D perhaps matching TRBD1 (6 bases). Germline loops: CDR1 MGHRA, CDR2 YSYEKL. The length of the CDR3 is 15 residues. V lost 2 bases and J lost 1, with 9 bases in between. CDR3 sequence reads: CASSQQGTSGNTIYF. In DNA, the CDR3 is TGCGCCAGCAGCCAACAAGGGACATCTGGAAACACCATATATTTT.

A single count supports this clone. The genes are TRBV4-1 and TRBJ2-2; TRBD2 agrees at 10 bases. The length of the CDR3 is 15 residues. The V and J ends lost 7 bases and 7 bases, in that order; junction bases with no gene match: 9. Germline assignment: CDR1 MGHRA and CDR2 YSYEKL. CDR3 residues: CASKISGRGVGELFF. Here the CDR3 DNA reads TGCGCCAGCAAGATCAGCGGGAGGGGGGTCGGGGAGCTGTTTTTT.

The V and J genes are TRBV9 and TRBJ2-7; 7 bases line up with TRBD2. The V gene's germline CDR1 is SGDLS and CDR2 YYNGEE. V lost 0 bases and J lost 9; bases outside the gene matches: 6. This CDR3 is built from 13 residues. As DNA, the CDR3 is TGTGCCAGCAGCGTAGAGGGCGGGAGTCGGCAGTACTTC. Amino acid sequence: CASSVEGGSRQYF.

The chain recombines TRBV28 with TRBJ1-1; D ambiguous. V lost 5 bases, J lost 2 bases, and 18 bases lay in between. CDR1 is MDHEN and CDR2 is SYDVKM in the germline V gene. CDR3 length equals 16 residues. CDR3 residues: CASSLHPSNSNTEAFF. The CDR3 DNA follows: TGTGCCAGCAGTCTACACCCAAGCAACAGCAACACTGAAGCTTTCTTT.

V is TRBV5-1 and J is TRBJ1-3; D is undetermined. CDR1 and CDR2 (germline): SGHRS, YFSETQ. CDR3 length: 13 amino acids. V was pared by 5 bases and J by 0 bases, with 6 bases between. The CDR3 sequence: CASRPSSGNTIYF. The CDR3 DNA is TGCGCCAGCAGGCCTAGCTCTGGAAACACCATATATTTT. The full variable domain, completed using reference TRBV5-1 and TRBJ1-3, is KAGVTQTPRYLIKTRGQQVTLSCSPISGHRSVSWYQQTPGQGLQFLFEYFSETQRNKGNFPGRFSGRQFSNSRSEMNVSTLELGDSALYLCASRPSSGNTIYFGEGSWLTVV.

This sequence joins TRBV5-1 and TRBJ2-2; no clear D gene. This CDR3 is built from 15 residues. V dropped 2 bases and J dropped 4 bases, with 12 bases sitting between them. Germline-derived CDR1 and CDR2 are SGHRS and YFSETQ. In DNA, the CDR3 is TGCGCCAGCAGCTTTGGAGACTTTCGCACCGGGGAGCTGTTTTTT. This codes for CASSFGDFRTGELFF. Full variable domain (outside the CDR3, taken from reference TRBV5-1 and TRBJ2-2): KAGVTQTPRYLIKTRGQQVTLSCSPISGHRSVSWYQQTPGQGLQFLFEYFSETQRNKGNFPGRFSGRQFSNSRSEMNVSTLELGDSALYLCASSFGDFRTGELFFGEGSRLTVL.